What follows are 2 T cell receptor beta chains derived from one specimen sequenced in a study of sequential checkpoint blockade in melanoma. Treatment indicated: randomized to nivolumab then ipilimumab (arm A) or the reverse (arm B). The table came from immunoSEQ multiplex PCR; TCRdb's copy has only in-frame clones and leaves some out. This sample carries around 9,300 clones, 27% of them seen once, and the ten largest clones take 20% to 25%. The sample here was tumor tissue (inferred from file names), taken from a patient given nivolumab and ipilimumab in sequence. The receptors were sampled from a human donor with melanoma.

In its sample, this clone was seen a few times. The V and J genes are TRBV6-8 and TRBJ1-1, with TRBD1 matching over 9 bases. Germline CDR1 and CDR2: MNHGY and SAAAGT. V gave up 7 bases and J gave up 6 bases; unmatched junction bases: 12. The CDR3 length is 15 residues. In DNA form, the CDR3 reads TGTGCCAGCAACATACAGGGGGCGAGGGACGCTGAAGCTTTCTTT. Amino acids: CASNIQGARDAEAFF.

The rearrangement uses TRBV11-3 and TRBJ2-3; 8 bases map to TRBD1. CDR3 length equals 14 residues. CDR1 is SGHNT and CDR2 is YENEEA in the germline V gene. V dropped 4 bases and J dropped 5; count of bases not matched to a gene: 5. The CDR3 DNA follows: TGTGCCAGCAGCTACCAGGGGGCGCGAGATACGCAGTATTTT. It translates to CASSYQGARDTQYF.